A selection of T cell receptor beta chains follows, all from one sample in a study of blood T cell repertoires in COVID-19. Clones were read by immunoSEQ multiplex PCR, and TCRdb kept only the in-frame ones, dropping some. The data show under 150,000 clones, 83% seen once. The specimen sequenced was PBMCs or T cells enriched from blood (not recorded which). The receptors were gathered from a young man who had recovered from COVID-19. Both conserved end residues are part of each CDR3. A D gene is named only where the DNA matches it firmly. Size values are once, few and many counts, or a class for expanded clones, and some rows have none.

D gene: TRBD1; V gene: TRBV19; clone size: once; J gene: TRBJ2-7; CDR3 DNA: TGTGCCAGTAGCGCTAAGGACAGGGTCTACGAGCAGTACTTC; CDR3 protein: CASSAKDRVYEQYF
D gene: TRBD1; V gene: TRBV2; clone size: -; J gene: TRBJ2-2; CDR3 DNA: TGTGCCAGCAAACAGGGGACACCGAACACCGGGGAGCTGTTTTTT; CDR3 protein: CASKQGTPNTGELFF
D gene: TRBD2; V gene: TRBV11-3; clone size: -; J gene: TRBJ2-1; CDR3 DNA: TGTGCCAGTCGAGCGGGGCCGAGCAATGAGCAGTTCTTC; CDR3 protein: CASRAGPSNEQFF
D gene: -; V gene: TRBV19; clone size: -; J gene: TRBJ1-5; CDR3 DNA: TGTGCCAGTAGTATCCAGGGGATGGGTCAGCCCCAGCATTTT; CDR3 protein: CASSIQGMGQPQHF
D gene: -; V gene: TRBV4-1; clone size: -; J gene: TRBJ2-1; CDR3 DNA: TGCGCCAGCAGCCCCAAAATTTACAGTGAGCAGTTCTTC; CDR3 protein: CASSPKIYSEQFF
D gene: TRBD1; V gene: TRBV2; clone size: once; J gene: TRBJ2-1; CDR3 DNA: TGTGCCAGCAGAAAGACAGGGGGCGCGGCCCATGAGCAGTTCTTC; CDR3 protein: CASRKTGGAAHEQFF
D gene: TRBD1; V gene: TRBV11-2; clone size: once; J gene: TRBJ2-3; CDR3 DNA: TGTGCCAGCAGCCTCAACAGGGGATCAGATACGCAGTATTTT; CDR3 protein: CASSLNRGSDTQYF
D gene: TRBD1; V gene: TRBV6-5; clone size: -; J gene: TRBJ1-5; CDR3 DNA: TGTGCCAGCAGAGGACAGGGGCGCAATCAGCCCCAGCATTTT; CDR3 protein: CASRGQGRNQPQHF
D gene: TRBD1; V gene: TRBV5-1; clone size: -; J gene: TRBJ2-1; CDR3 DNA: TGCGCCAGCAGCTTGAAAGGACAGGGGGCTAGCAATGAGCAGTTCTTC; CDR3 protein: CASSLKGQGASNEQFF
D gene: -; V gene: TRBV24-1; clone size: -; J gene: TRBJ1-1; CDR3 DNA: TGTGCCACCAGAGACACATTCACATGGCACAGGGTCGACCCACAAATGAACACTGAAGCTTTCTTT; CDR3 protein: CATRDTFTWHRVDPQMNTEAFF
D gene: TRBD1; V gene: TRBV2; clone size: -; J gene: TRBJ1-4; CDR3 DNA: TGTGCCAGCAGCATCGACAGGGTCGGTGAAAAACTGTTTTTT; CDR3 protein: CASSIDRVGEKLFF
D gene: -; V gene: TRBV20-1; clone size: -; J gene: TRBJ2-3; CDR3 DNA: TGCAGTGCTAGTGGACAGTCAACAGATACGCAGTATTTT; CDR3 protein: CSASGQSTDTQYF
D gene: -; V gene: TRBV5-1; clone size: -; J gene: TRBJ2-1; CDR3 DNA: TGCGCCAGCAGCCTGGGACTCGGGGGCTCCTACAATGAGCAGTTCTTC; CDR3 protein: CASSLGLGGSYNEQFF
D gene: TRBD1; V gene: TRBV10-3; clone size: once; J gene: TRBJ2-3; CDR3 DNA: TGTGCCATCAGTGAAGAGGGACAGGGTACAGATACGCAGTATTTT; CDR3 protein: CAISEEGQGTDTQYF
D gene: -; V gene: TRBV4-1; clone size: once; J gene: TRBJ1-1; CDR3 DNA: TGCGCCAGCAGCCGAAGCGGCCTACTGGCACCCAAGAACACTGAAGCTTTCTTT; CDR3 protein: CASSRSGLLAPKNTEAFF
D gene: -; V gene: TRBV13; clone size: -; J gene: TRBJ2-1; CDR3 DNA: TGTGCCAGCAGCTTAGGGTCAGGGTTTAGGAACAATGAGCAGTTCTTC; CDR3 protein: CASSLGSGFRNNEQFF